This entry describes one T cell receptor beta chain. The antigen remains unidentified. This sample is drawn from a study of CD8+CD57+ T cells in acquired aplastic anemia. For the study at large: The study obtained an average of 3.2 ug of DNA from sorted CD4+ and CD8+ cells.

Both TCR beta VDJ combination and CDR3 sequence profiling were carried out. Genomic DNA was the template for this profiling. Via MiXCR, TCRdb re-called the reads, giving one row per CDR3 protein. The table includes over 250,000 distinct CDR3 sequences, about three fifths detected once. The V gene lost 6 bases and the J gene lost 7 bases, with 23 bases spanning the gap. In germline, CDR1 is SGHRS, CDR2 YFSETQ. The CDR3 consists of 16 residues. Regarding the study as a whole: Patients shared twenty-nine CD8+ CDR3 sequences with controls.

Only patients with CD8+CD57+ cell expansion on flow cytometry were chosen for sequencing. Each of the patients presented with severe acquired aplastic anemia. Blood came from patients not yet given any therapy. Sequences were obtained from sorted CD4+, CD8+, or CD8+CD57+ T cells (not recorded which) from PBMCs. The clonotype originates from a human donor with aplastic anemia. The chain carries TRBV5-1 and TRBJ2-1; TRBD1 is a possible D gene (7 bases). Here the CDR3 reads CASNPQGSSVPNEQFF. CDR3 DNA sequence: TGCGCCAGCAACCCACAGGGGTCTAGCGTCCCGAATGAGCAGTTCTTC.